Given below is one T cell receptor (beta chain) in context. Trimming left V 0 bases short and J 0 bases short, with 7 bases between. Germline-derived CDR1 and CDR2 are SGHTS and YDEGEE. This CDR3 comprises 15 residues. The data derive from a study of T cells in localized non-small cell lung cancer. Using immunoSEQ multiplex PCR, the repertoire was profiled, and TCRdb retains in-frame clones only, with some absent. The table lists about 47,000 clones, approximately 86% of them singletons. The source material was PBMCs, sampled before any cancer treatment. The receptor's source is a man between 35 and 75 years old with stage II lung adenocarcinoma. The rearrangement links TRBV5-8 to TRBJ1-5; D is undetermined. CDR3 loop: CASSLGHHSNQPQHF. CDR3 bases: TGTGCCAGCAGCTTGGGGCACCATAGCAATCAGCCCCAGCATTTT.